What follows are 30 T cell receptor beta chains derived from one specimen sequenced in a study of shared clonotypes between healthy human individuals. Sequencing was performed with immunoSEQ multiplex PCR; in TCRdb, only in-frame clones are kept and a portion is missing. The table lists just over 2,000,000 clones, 90% to 95% of them singletons. Material for sequencing was naive CD4+ T cells sorted from blood. Noted subset: CD45RA+ positively selected. The receptor source for this set is a man aged 18 to 30 in good health.

V is TRBV7-2 and J is TRBJ2-7; TRBD2 aligns across 13 bases. V trimming: 3 bases; J trimming: 7 bases; junction bases outside the gene matches: 6. Looked up from germline, CDR1 is SGHTA and CDR2 is FQGNSA. This CDR3 comprises 15 residues. The CDR3 protein is CASSFGLAGAVEQYF. In nucleotides, the CDR3 is TGTGCCAGCAGCTTTGGACTAGCGGGAGCCGTAGAGCAGTACTTC.

The CDR3: CSVDRTGSPYNEQFF. The CDR3 DNA reads as TGCAGCGTTGACCGGACAGGTTCCCCTTACAATGAGCAGTTCTTC. The chain links TRBV29-1 to TRBJ2-1; 7 bases are shared with TRBD1. The CDR3 contains 15 residues. Germline loops: CDR1 SQVTM, CDR2 ANQGSEA. V shed 3 bases and J 4 bases; nucleotides not matched to a gene: 9.

This clone has at least ten counts. The chain has TRBV5-1 and TRBJ1-5; a weak D match, TRBD1 (6 bases). V shed 0 bases and J shed 3 bases, with 10 bases lying between them. CDR1 SGHRS and CDR2 YFSETQ come from the germline V gene. The CDR3 sequence is 15 residues long. The DNA for the CDR3 is TGCGCCAGCAGCTTGGAAGGACAGTACAATCAGCCCCAGCATTTT. This sequence encodes CASSLEGQYNQPQHF.

The chain has TRBV5-1 and TRBJ2-1; 12 nucleotides agree with TRBD2. J lost 14 bases, V lost 5 bases, and 14 bases had no gene match. This CDR3 is built from 15 residues. Germline CDR1 and CDR2: SGHRS and YFSETQ. CDR3 DNA: TGCGCCAGCAGTTTTGGACTAGCGGGACAAAGGAAGGAGTTCTTC. Protein: CASSFGLAGQRKEFF.

In its sample, this clone was seen a few times. The chain carries TRBV2 and TRBJ1-2, with D perhaps matching TRBD1 (5 bases). V was clipped by 7 bases and J by 7 bases, with 13 bases between them. The CDR3 covers 12 residues. Germline CDR1 reads SNHLY; CDR2 reads FYNNEI. The CDR3 DNA reads as TGTGCCAGCATTCGCTTTCAGGGTGGCTACACCTTC. Translating it yields CASIRFQGGYTF.

The gene calls are TRBV7-2 and TRBJ1-1; D unclear. Germline V gives CDR1 SGHTA, CDR2 FQGNSA. The CDR3 covers 11 residues. V was clipped by 2 bases and J by 12 bases, with 10 bases between them. The CDR3 DNA follows: TGTGCCAGCAGCTTAACAGACTTGCCTTTCTTT. Translation gives CASSLTDLPFF. The variable domain in full, completed from reference TRBV7-2 and TRBJ1-1, reads GAGVSQSPSNKVTEKGKDVELRCDPISGHTALYWYRQSLGQGLEFLIYFQGNSAPDKSGLPSDRFSAERTGGSVSTLTIQRTQQEDSAVYLCASSLTDLPFFGQGTRLTVV.

Of note for this clone: This sample includes further DNA sequences coding for the same CDR3. The V gene is TRBV30, the J gene TRBJ2-3; 8 bases are a match to TRBD2. Germline V gene sequence: CDR1 GTSNPN, CDR2 SVGIG (reference sequence). J lost 2 bases, V lost 8 bases, and 6 bases had no gene match. CDR3 size: 13 residues. The CDR3 loop is CARTSGNTDTQYF. The DNA of the CDR3 is TGTGCCCGCACTAGCGGCAACACAGATACGCAGTATTTT.

The CDR3 DNA sequence: TGCGCCAGCAGCTCCGGTGGTGGGGGCTCCTACGAGCAGTACTTC. Translated: CASSSGGGGSYEQYF. V is TRBV5-1 and J is TRBJ2-7, with D perhaps matching TRBD1 or TRBD2 (5 bases each). The CDR3 is 15 residues long. Trimming left V 3 bases short and J 0 bases short, with 13 bases between. CDR1 is SGHRS, CDR2 YFSETQ, per germline. Drawing the rest from reference TRBV5-1 and TRBJ2-7, the complete variable domain is KAGVTQTPRYLIKTRGQQVTLSCSPISGHRSVSWYQQTPGQGLQFLFEYFSETQRNKGNFPGRFSGRQFSNSRSEMNVSTLELGDSALYLCASSSGGGGSYEQYFGPGTRLTVT.

This rearrangement joins TRBV6-6 to TRBJ2-3; 7 bases fit TRBD1. CDR3 length: 14 amino acids. The V gene end was trimmed by 8 bases and the J gene end by 2 bases; junction bases not matched to a gene: 7. The germline gives CDR1 MNHNY, CDR2 SVGAGI (reference sequence). The CDR3 nucleotides read TGTGCCAGCTCGACAGGGAAATACACAGATACGCAGTATTTT. This sequence encodes CASSTGKYTDTQYF.

This chain links TRBV18 with TRBJ1-2; D is perhaps TRBD1 (5 bases). V was trimmed by 3 bases and J by 4 bases, leaving 24 bases between them. This CDR3 is built from 18 residues. Germline V gene data show CDR1 as KGHSH and CDR2 as LQKENI. The CDR3 is CASSPYDRGTASGYGYTF. In nucleotides, the CDR3 is TGTGCCAGCTCACCTTATGATCGCGGGACCGCAAGCGGCTATGGCTACACCTTC.

V gene TRBV20-1 combines with J gene TRBJ1-5; D remains unclear. V was pared by 3 bases and J by 9 bases, with 6 bases between. CDR3 length equals 10 residues. Germline CDR1 DFQATT, CDR2 SNEGSKA (reference sequence). Here the CDR3 reads CSARAAPQHF. DNA for the CDR3: TGCAGTGCTAGGGCCGCGCCCCAGCATTTT.

This sequence joins TRBV7-9 and TRBJ2-7; no clear D gene. From germline, CDR1 is SEHNR and CDR2 FQNEAQ (reference sequence). This CDR3 is built from 11 residues. The V end was cut by 5 bases, the J end by 6 bases, with 8 bases between. CDR3 bases: TGTGCCAGCAGCGTCTTGGGCGAGCAGTACTTC. Translating it yields CASSVLGEQYF.

The chain links TRBV27 to TRBJ1-2; D perhaps matches TRBD1 (5 bases). Per the germline V gene, CDR1 is MNHEY and CDR2 is SMNVEV (reference sequence). The CDR3 length is 14 residues. V lost 2 bases and J lost 4, with 11 bases in between. CDR3 nucleotide sequence: TGTGCCAGCAGTTTAAGGGAAGGGGTCTATGGCTACACCTTC. Its translation: CASSLREGVYGYTF.

This chain uses TRBV7-6 with TRBJ1-1, with a weak D call TRBD1 (6 bases). The CDR3 consists of 15 residues. Per the germline V gene, CDR1 is SGHVS and CDR2 is FNYEAQ. Trimming removed 5 bases from V and 3 bases from J, with 16 bases in between. As DNA, the CDR3 is TGTGCCAGCAGCCCCACGACAGGAGGGTACACTGAAGCTTTCTTT. Translated: CASSPTTGGYTEAFF.

This clone has just one count. This chain joins TRBV4-1 and TRBJ1-2; perhaps TRBD1 as D (5 bases). In germline, CDR1 is MGHRA, CDR2 YSYEKL. The V end lost 0 bases, the J end lost 4 bases, and 21 bases lay between the germline ends. The CDR3 runs to 18 residues. CDR3 amino acids: CASSQDRNGAGTGYGYTF. The CDR3 DNA reads TGCGCCAGCAGCCAAGATAGGAACGGAGCGGGGACGGGCTATGGCTACACCTTC.

CDR3 loop: CASTKEGGYTEAFF. For the CDR3, the DNA is TGTGCCAGCACCAAAGAAGGGGGTTACACTGAAGCTTTCTTT. The chain uses TRBV6-5 and TRBJ1-1; D may be TRBD1 (6 bases). The V and J ends lost 7 bases and 3 bases respectively, with 15 bases between them. This CDR3 region has 14 residues. Looked up from germline, CDR1 is MNHEY and CDR2 is SVGAGI.

The chain's CDR3 is CASSPDRTGEQYF. The CDR3 bases are TGTGCCAGCAGCCCGGACAGGACGGGCGAGCAGTACTTC. V is TRBV7-9 and J is TRBJ2-7; 7 nucleotides agree with TRBD1. The V gene end was trimmed by 5 bases and the J gene end by 6 bases; junction bases not matched to a gene: 7. The CDR3 extends over 13 amino acids. Germline V CDR1 and CDR2: SEHNR, FQNEAQ (reference sequence).

CDR3 DNA: TGTGCCAGCAGTTTCATGGACAGGGGGCTGTACGAGCAGTACTTC. Translation gives CASSFMDRGLYEQYF. The chain recombines TRBV6-1 with TRBJ2-7; TRBD1 matches 11 bases. The J segment lost 4 bases and the V segment lost 5 bases, leaving 7 bases of the junction unmatched. The CDR3 sequence is 15 residues long. The V gene's germline CDR1 is MNHNS and CDR2 SASEGT.

The rearrangement links TRBV7-9 to TRBJ2-1; 10 positions agree with TRBD2. The CDR3 is 16 residues long. With V trimmed by 4 bases and J by 2 bases, 5 bases remained unmatched. Per the germline V gene, CDR1 is SEHNR and CDR2 is FQNEAQ (reference sequence). CDR3: CASSSSSGRAYNEQFF. The DNA for the CDR3 is TGTGCCAGCAGCTCTTCAAGCGGGAGGGCCTACAATGAGCAGTTCTTC.

For the CDR3, the DNA is TGCGCCAGCAGTCCCATTCGTGACAGGTCGAAATTCAATTCACCCCTCCACTTT. Translating it yields CASSPIRDRSKFNSPLHF. The chain combines TRBV23-1 with TRBJ1-6; D is perhaps TRBD1 (6 bases). TRBV23-1 is an ORF, and what it does is uncertain. This CDR3 contains 18 residues. Trimming stripped 4 bases from V and 7 bases from J, with 23 bases between.

V and J are TRBV30 and TRBJ1-3, with D possibly TRBD1 on 5 matching bases. This CDR3 region has 16 residues. Trimming removed 4 bases at V and 0 bases at J, with 16 bases between. Germline V gene sequence: CDR1 GTSNPN, CDR2 SVGIG (reference sequence). CDR3 nucleotides: TGTGCCTGGACTAACAGGTTCCGGACCTCTGGAAACACCATATATTTT. Its translation is CAWTNRFRTSGNTIYF.

V and J are TRBV5-8 and TRBJ1-5, with 8 bases identical to TRBD1. The junction had 14 bases not matched to a gene; V was cut back by 6 bases and J by 6 bases. CDR1 and CDR2 from the germline V gene are SGHTS and YDEGEE. The CDR3 length is 16 residues. CDR3 amino acids: CASNLGGQVIGQPQHF. DNA for the CDR3: TGTGCCAGCAACCTTGGGGGACAGGTAATTGGTCAGCCCCAGCATTTT.

The chain uses TRBV14 and TRBJ2-3, with 9 bases lining up with TRBD1. Germline V CDR1 and CDR2: SGHDN, FVKESK. V shed 2 bases, J shed 9 bases, and the junction held 12 bases outside the gene matches. The CDR3 extends over 16 amino acids. The CDR3 spells CASSQLDRGGLGTQYF. The CDR3 DNA reads TGTGCCAGCAGCCAATTGGACAGGGGAGGACTAGGCACGCAGTATTTT.

The genes are TRBV27 and TRBJ2-7; 13 nucleotides agree with TRBD2. The CDR3 extends over 15 amino acids. Losses at the gene ends were 6 bases for V and 4 bases for J; bases not matched to a gene: 6. Germline V gives CDR1 MNHEY, CDR2 SMNVEV (reference sequence). DNA of the CDR3: TGTGCCAGCAGAAAGGGGACTAGCGGGGCTTACGAGCAGTACTTC. Translated: CASRKGTSGAYEQYF.

This chain connects TRBV9 to TRBJ2-3, with TRBD1 matching 7 bases. Germline V gene lookup returns CDR1 SGDLS and CDR2 YYNGEE. Trimming took 2 bases from V and 5 from J; bases not matched to a gene: 11. The CDR3 totals 16 residues. The DNA for the CDR3 is TGTGCCAGCAGCGTTGGAGCACAGGGGAAAGGAGATACGCAGTATTTT. It codes for CASSVGAQGKGDTQYF.

The chain is built from TRBV5-1 and TRBJ2-1, with D perhaps TRBD2 (5 bases). Looked up from germline, CDR1 is SGHRS and CDR2 is YFSETQ. V gave up 2 bases and J gave up 15 bases, with 12 bases separating them. This CDR3 has 11 residues. The CDR3 spells CASSFGIDLFF. Written as DNA, the CDR3 is TGCGCCAGCAGCTTCGGGATAGATCTGTTCTTC.

The chain couples TRBV11-2 to TRBJ2-7; 7 bases map to TRBD1. Germline V gives CDR1 SGHAT, CDR2 FQNNGV. V lost 2 bases and J lost 1; bases outside the gene matches: 5. The CDR3 extends over 15 amino acids. CDR3 amino acids: CASSLTDRDSYEQYF. CDR3 DNA sequence: TGTGCCAGCAGCTTAACCGACAGGGATTCCTACGAGCAGTACTTC.

This rearrangement joins TRBV7-9 to TRBJ2-3; TRBD2 aligns across 8 bases. Germline values: CDR1 SEHNR, CDR2 FQNEAQ (reference sequence). The CDR3 extends over 15 amino acids. V lost 6 bases, J lost 1 base, and 6 bases stayed unmatched. The CDR3 DNA reads TGTGCCAGCAGACCCCAGACTAGCGGCACAGATACGCAGTATTTT. This sequence encodes CASRPQTSGTDTQYF.

This clone was picked up one time. V usage is TRBV19 and J usage is TRBJ1-6, with D hard to call. Germline CDR1 and CDR2: LNHDA and SQIVND (reference sequence). V was cut by 3 bases and J by 8 bases, with 20 bases left in between. The CDR3 has 17 amino acids. Here the CDR3 reads CASSITFQNLDDSPLHF. The CDR3 DNA is TGTGCCAGTAGTATTACGTTCCAGAATTTGGATGATTCACCCCTCCACTTT.

V is TRBV6-1 and J is TRBJ2-7, with TRBD1 matching over 8 bases. The germline CDR1 and CDR2 sequences are MNHNS and SASEGT. This CDR3 is built from 15 residues. With V trimmed by 6 bases and J by 4 bases, 11 bases remained unmatched. The CDR3 here is CASRPRTGTAYEQYF. The CDR3 DNA is TGTGCCAGCAGACCTCGGACAGGGACCGCTTACGAGCAGTACTTC.